This T cell receptor beta chain stems from a study of CD8 T cells in Susac syndrome. Findings and limits, study-wide: The TCR sequencing and HLA analysis in the study involved a relatively small number of individuals, as the study acknowledged.

For this clonotype: The antigen is not known.

TCR beta sequencing covered blood CD8+ and CD4+ T cells. Roughly 0.45 to 1 ug RNA was reverse transcribed with random hexamers. Amplification of TCR beta CDR3 spanned 54 Vbeta and 13 Jbeta via immunoSEQ multiplex PCR. TCRdb passed the immunoSEQ multiplex PCR reads through MiXCR, listing each CDR3 protein once. The table has about 300,000 distinct CDR3 sequences, 85% seen once. Sequenced: CD8+ T cells from PBMCs. The receptor was isolated from a human donor with multiple sclerosis.

The CDR3 bases are TGTGCCAGCAGTGCAACGGACAGGGCCTACGAGCAGTACTTC. Its protein product is CASSATDRAYEQYF. This chain connects TRBV25-1 to TRBJ2-7; the match to TRBD1 covers 8 bases. Germline CDR1 reads MGHDK; CDR2 reads SYGVNS. CDR3 length: 14 amino acids. The ends lost 4 bases at V and 2 bases at J; junction bases unmatched: 4.